The 9 T cell receptor beta chains reported below all come from one sample, sequenced in a study of CD8 T cells in Susac syndrome (dated by TCRdb to between 2017 and 2020). Library preparation was by the immunoSEQ multiplex PCR assay. RNA was extracted using the RNeasy kit, and roughly 0.5 to 1 microgram was reverse transcribed with random hexamers. TCRdb reanalyzed the raw reads on its own, using fastp at Q25 for trimming and MiXCR for clone calling, and kept in-frame beta chains. Rows are combined by CDR3 protein, so each entry shows the most common genes and DNA. Across this sample there are 150,000 or so distinct CDR3 sequences, with roughly 95% seen only once. In total, the top ten clones hold around 0.12% of the sample. The sequencing sample was made of CD4+ T cells from PBMCs. These receptors were taken from a human donor with Susac syndrome.

This CDR3 is CATSRVGRADEQYF. The CDR3 DNA reads as TGTGCCACCAGCAGAGTGGGCAGGGCGGACGAGCAGTACTTC. V and J are TRBV15 and TRBJ2-7, with D possibly TRBD1 on 5 matching bases. Germline-derived CDR1 and CDR2 are LNHNV and YYDKDF (reference sequence). V was cut by 1 base and J by 5 bases, with 12 bases left in between. The CDR3 runs 14 residues.

This clonotype turned up a few times. The rearrangement joins TRBV30 to TRBJ2-7; D tentatively fits TRBD1 or TRBD2 (5 bases each). The CDR3 contains 12 residues. Germline V gene sequence: CDR1 GTSNPN, CDR2 SVGIG (reference sequence). With 0 bases removed from V and 6 bases from J, the gap between germline ends came to 9 bases. CDR3 DNA: TGTGCCTGGAGTGTATACGGGGCCGAGCAGTACTTC. Protein: CAWSVYGAEQYF.

This sequence joins TRBV30 and TRBJ2-7; D may be TRBD2 (6 bases). Germline CDR1 GTSNPN, CDR2 SVGIG (reference sequence). Trimming cost V 4 bases and J 5 bases, with 15 bases left between them. There are 13 residues in the CDR3. CDR3 residues: CAWKLGGGDEQYF. The CDR3 bases are TGTGCCTGGAAATTGGGGGGAGGCGACGAGCAGTACTTC.

The rearrangement links TRBV19 to TRBJ1-5; no definite D call. The V end was cut by 3 bases, the J end by 4 bases, with 7 bases between. CDR3 size: 13 residues. The V gene's germline CDR1 is LNHDA and CDR2 SQIVND (reference sequence). Written as DNA, the CDR3 is TGTGCCAGTAGTATCGGCAGGAATCAGCCCCAGCATTTT. The encoded protein is CASSIGRNQPQHF.

CDR3 amino acids: CAWKSSADTQYF. Here the CDR3 DNA reads TGTGCCTGGAAGTCTTCGGCAGATACGCAGTATTTT. The chain combines TRBV30 with TRBJ2-3, with D hard to call. V gave up 4 bases and J gave up 4 bases, with 9 bases separating them. The CDR3 is 12 residues long. Germline assignment: CDR1 GTSNPN and CDR2 SVGIG (reference sequence).

The chain carries TRBV5-1 and TRBJ2-5; 9 nucleotides line up with TRBD1. CDR3 length equals 15 residues. Germline values: CDR1 SGHRS, CDR2 YFSETQ. Trimming took 3 bases from V and 2 from J; bases not matched to a gene: 5. The CDR3 DNA reads as TGCGCCAGCAGCTCTGGGACAGGGCTTCAAGAGACCCAGTACTTC. Translation gives CASSSGTGLQETQYF. The entire variable domain, with the rest obtained from reference TRBV5-1 and TRBJ2-5, is as follows: KAGVTQTPRYLIKTRGQQVTLSCSPISGHRSVSWYQQTPGQGLQFLFEYFSETQRNKGNFPGRFSGRQFSNSRSEMNVSTLELGDSALYLCASSSGTGLQETQYFGPGTRLLVL.

The chain employs TRBV29-1 and TRBJ2-7, with D perhaps given as TRBD1 or TRBD2 (5 bases each). V lost 3 bases and J 5 bases, leaving 14 bases between the germline ends. In germline, CDR1 is SQVTM, CDR2 ANQGSEA. The CDR3 is made up of 13 amino acids. In DNA form, the CDR3 reads TGCAGCGTTGATTCCGGGACCACACACGAGCAGTACTTC. This translates into CSVDSGTTHEQYF.

This chain connects TRBV5-4 to TRBJ2-4; tentative D call: TRBD2 (7 bases). Looked up from germline, CDR1 is SGHNT and CDR2 is YYREEE (reference sequence). The CDR3 extends over 16 amino acids. V lost 2 bases, J lost 7 bases, and 19 bases lay in between. As DNA, the CDR3 is TGTGCCAGCAGCTTTGCACTGGGGGGGGCGGTGAACATTCAGTACTTC. Its protein is CASSFALGGAVNIQYF.

This chain links TRBV18 with TRBJ1-1, with 7 positions matching TRBD1. Trimming removed 2 bases from V and 1 base from J; junction bases left unmatched: 4. The length of the CDR3 is 15 residues. CDR1 is KGHSH, CDR2 LQKENI, per germline. CDR3 residues: CASSPLQGSNTEAFF. CDR3 DNA: TGTGCCAGCTCACCATTACAGGGGTCGAACACTGAAGCTTTCTTT.